These 26 T cell receptor beta chains share one sample of origin, sequenced in a study of shared clonotypes between healthy human individuals. Terminally differentiated effector memory CD45RA+ cells were left out of the naive CD8 fraction, which was CD45RO-negative and positively selected for CCR7. This table comes from immunoSEQ multiplex PCR, and its TCRdb copy is limited to in-frame clones, with some not included. This table holds roughly 770,000 clones, about 96% found once. The sample comprised naive CD8+ T cells sorted from blood. The receptors derive from a man aged 25-40 years in good health.

This chain joins TRBV4-1 and TRBJ2-7; D not resolved. Germline V gene lookup returns CDR1 MGHRA and CDR2 YSYEKL. The CDR3 has 13 amino acids. The germline V and J ends were trimmed by 1 base and 5 bases, with 9 bases remaining between them. This chain's CDR3 is CASSQALRDEQYF. The CDR3 DNA reads TGCGCCAGCAGCCAAGCCCTTCGTGACGAGCAGTACTTC.

V usage is TRBV2 and J usage is TRBJ2-3; D might be TRBD1 or TRBD2, each matching 5 bases. Germline loops: CDR1 SNHLY, CDR2 FYNNEI. The CDR3 totals 13 residues. Trimming removed 11 bases at V and 5 bases at J, with 17 bases between. The CDR3 bases are TGTGCCGCCCCGGGACCCCGGGGAGATACGCAGTATTTT. Protein sequence: CAAPGPRGDTQYF.

The chain links TRBV5-6 to TRBJ2-7; 7 bases match TRBD2. The trim removed 0 bases at V and 2 bases at J, leaving 5 bases unmatched. This CDR3 comprises 15 residues. Looked up from germline, CDR1 is SGHDT and CDR2 is YYEEEE. The CDR3 protein is CASSLAGTIAYEQYF. CDR3 sequence (DNA): TGTGCCAGCAGCTTGGCCGGGACTATAGCCTACGAGCAGTACTTC. Together with reference TRBV5-6 and TRBJ2-7, the CDR3 gives the full variable domain: DAGVTQSPTHLIKTRGQQVTLRCSPKSGHDTVSWYQQALGQGPQFIFQYYEEEERQRGNFPDRFSGHQFPNYSSELNVNALLLGDSALYLCASSLAGTIAYEQYFGPGTRLTVT.

V gene TRBV27 combines with J gene TRBJ1-2, with 8 positions matching TRBD1. The V gene's germline CDR1 is MNHEY and CDR2 SMNVEV (reference sequence). This CDR3 contains 11 residues. Unmatched junction bases numbered 4, after V lost 8 bases and J lost 8 bases. CDR3 nucleotides: TGTGCCAGCGGAGGACAGGGAGGCTACACCTTC. Residues: CASGGQGGYTF.

A word on this clone: One junction end disagrees with the germline gene, perhaps due to a read error. As DNA, the CDR3 is TGCAGCGTTCAAGACCGGGGTGCGGGTGACGAGCAGTACTTC. It translates to CSVQDRGAGDEQYF. V is TRBV29-1 and J is TRBJ2-7, with D tentatively TRBD2 (5 bases). The CDR3 consists of 14 residues. Germline-derived CDR1 and CDR2 are SQVTM and ANQGSEA.

The chain couples TRBV29-1 to TRBJ2-7, with D tentatively TRBD1 or TRBD2 (5 bases each). Trimming cost V 3 bases and J 0 bases, with 15 bases left between them. This CDR3 spans 15 amino acids. Germline CDR1 SQVTM, CDR2 ANQGSEA. This chain's CDR3 is CSVEWRSGPSYEQYF. CDR3 sequence (DNA): TGCAGCGTTGAGTGGAGGTCAGGGCCCTCCTACGAGCAGTACTTC.

The chain carries TRBV5-8 and TRBJ1-5; D unresolved. Germline CDR1 reads SGHTS; CDR2 reads YDEGEE. The CDR3 spans 14 residues. Trimming stripped 0 bases from V and 5 bases from J, with 9 bases between. The CDR3, as DNA: TGTGCCAGCAGCTTGGCCTTCGGGGATCAGCCCCAGCATTTT. It is translated as CASSLAFGDQPQHF. The variable domain in full, with the rest retrieved from reference TRBV5-8 and TRBJ1-5, is EAGVTQSPTHLIKTRGQQATLRCSPISGHTSVYWYQQALGLGLQFLLWYDEGEERNRGNFPPRFSGRQFPNYSSELNVNALELEDSALYLCASSLAFGDQPQHFGDGTRLSIL.

On this clone itself: Other DNA sequences in the sample encode the same CDR3. This chain joins TRBV6-5 and TRBJ2-1, with D possibly matching TRBD1 (6 bases). This CDR3 comprises 12 residues. Germline CDR1 is MNHEY and CDR2 is SVGAGI. V lost 5 bases to trimming and J lost 6 bases, with 8 bases between them. The CDR3 nucleotides read TGTGCCAGCAGTCCAGGGGTCAATGAGCAGTTCTTC. Translation gives CASSPGVNEQFF.

The chain carries TRBV4-2 and TRBJ2-7; the D gene could be TRBD1 or TRBD2 (7 bases each). V was cut by 3 bases and J by 2 bases, with 14 bases left in between. Germline V gene lookup returns CDR1 LGHNA and CDR2 YNFKEQ. There are 15 residues in the CDR3. The DNA of the CDR3 is TGTGCCAGCAGCCAGGGGAGGGGACAGCCCTACGAGCAGTACTTC. As protein: CASSQGRGQPYEQYF.

V is TRBV19 and J is TRBJ2-7, with TRBD1 matching 9 bases. Germline assignment: CDR1 LNHDA and CDR2 SQIVND (reference sequence). CDR3 length equals 15 residues. V was clipped by 5 bases and J by 4 bases; unmatched bases: 9. CDR3 loop: CASSPGTGMKYEQYF. The CDR3 bases are TGTGCCAGTAGTCCTGGGACAGGGATGAAATACGAGCAGTACTTC.

This clone was observed a single time. Within the sample, other DNA sequences also encode this same CDR3. This chain links TRBV5-4 with TRBJ2-7, with TRBD1 identical over 7 bases. The CDR3 spans 14 residues. The V and J ends lost 1 base and 0 bases, in that order; junction bases with no gene match: 1. Germline V gives CDR1 SGHNT, CDR2 YYREEE (reference sequence). The CDR3 protein is CASSLPGGSYEQYF. The CDR3 coding sequence is TGTGCCAGCAGCTTGCCAGGGGGCTCCTACGAGCAGTACTTC.

As concerns this clone: At one end, the junction sequence differs from germline, possibly due to a read error. Other DNA sequences in the sample encode the same CDR3. This rearrangement joins TRBV7-9 to TRBJ2-5; 9 bases agree with TRBD2. In germline, CDR1 is SEHNR, CDR2 FQNEAQ (reference sequence). The CDR3 runs 15 residues. CDR3 sequence: CASSFMSSGKETQYF. CDR3 bases: TGTGCCAGTAGCTTCATGTCTAGCGGGAAAGAGACCCAGTACTTC.

The rearrangement links TRBV27 to TRBJ1-1; D is unclear. Trimming cost V 7 bases and J 11 bases, with 14 bases left between them. In germline, CDR1 is MNHEY, CDR2 SMNVEV (reference sequence). This CDR3 region has 11 residues. Here the CDR3 DNA reads TGTGCCAGCAAACGGACCTTTGAGGCTTTCTTT. It yields the protein CASKRTFEAFF.

This clone was picked up one time. This chain connects TRBV7-8 to TRBJ1-5; D is unresolved. Germline-derived CDR1 and CDR2 are SGHVS and FQNEAQ. The CDR3 covers 16 residues. Trimming removed 4 bases at V and 6 bases at J, with 19 bases between. CDR3 sequence (DNA): TGTGCCAGCAGCTCCGGACTATTAGGGTACAGTCAGCCCCAGCATTTT. Translated, it gives CASSSGLLGYSQPQHF.

The V and J genes are TRBV4-3 and TRBJ2-5, with D possibly matching TRBD2 (5 bases). Trimming shortened V by 0 bases and J by 2 bases, and 16 bases separated the two germline ends. The CDR3 extends over 17 amino acids. Germline assignment: CDR1 LGHNA and CDR2 YSLEER. The chain's CDR3 is CASSQDWSDWSQETQYF. In DNA form, the CDR3 reads TGCGCCAGCAGCCAAGATTGGTCGGACTGGAGTCAAGAGACCCAGTACTTC.

The rearrangement uses TRBV13 and TRBJ1-1, with a weak D call TRBD1 (5 bases). There are 15 residues in the CDR3. V dropped 7 bases and J dropped 5 bases, with 20 bases sitting between them. CDR1 is PRHDT, CDR2 FYEKMQ, per germline (reference sequence). CDR3 residues: CASTPDTHGGTEAFF. The CDR3 DNA reads TGTGCCAGCACCCCCGACACCCACGGGGGAACTGAAGCTTTCTTT.

V gene TRBV6-5 combines with J gene TRBJ1-2, with D unresolved. CDR1 MNHEY and CDR2 SVGAGI come from the germline V gene. Trimming removed 7 bases from V and 8 bases from J, with 17 bases in between. The CDR3 contains 13 residues. The CDR3, as DNA: TGTGCCAGCACCTTGAGCGGGAAACACGGCTACACCTTC. As protein: CASTLSGKHGYTF.

The chain links TRBV15 to TRBJ2-3, with 8 bases matching TRBD2. This CDR3 has 16 residues. From germline, CDR1 is LNHNV and CDR2 YYDKDF (reference sequence). The J segment lost 0 bases and the V segment lost 4 bases, leaving 6 bases of the junction unmatched. The CDR3 coding sequence is TGTGCCACCAGCAATCGGCGGGGGGCTAGCACAGATACGCAGTATTTT. Protein product: CATSNRRGASTDTQYF.

This chain links TRBV18 with TRBJ1-5, with D possibly matching TRBD1 (6 bases). The CDR3 totals 14 residues. CDR1 and CDR2 from the germline V gene are KGHSH and LQKENI. Trimming removed 3 bases at V and 4 bases at J, with 10 bases between. The CDR3 here is CASSPKGGNQPQHF. The CDR3 nucleotides read TGTGCCAGCTCACCTAAGGGGGGAAATCAGCCCCAGCATTTT.

The chain is built from TRBV5-1 and TRBJ2-1, with D perhaps TRBD1 or TRBD2 (5 bases each). The CDR3 loop spans 14 amino acids. Germline V gene data show CDR1 as SGHRS and CDR2 as YFSETQ. Trimming pared 1 base from V and 5 bases from J, leaving 10 bases between. As DNA, the CDR3 is TGCGCCAGCAGCTTGATAAGGGGACACAATGAGCAGTTCTTC. Its protein is CASSLIRGHNEQFF.

V gene TRBV29-1 combines with J gene TRBJ2-1; 10 bases agree with TRBD2. The CDR3 totals 15 residues. J lost 12 bases, V lost 2 bases, and 13 bases had no gene match. CDR1 SQVTM and CDR2 ANQGSEA come from the germline V gene. The DNA for the CDR3 is TGCAGCGTTGAATTGGGGTCTAGCGGGAGCTGGGGGCAGTTCTTC. Residues: CSVELGSSGSWGQFF.

The J gene is TRBJ2-7, the V gene TRBV11-2; the match to TRBD2 covers 8 bases. Germline V gene sequence: CDR1 SGHAT, CDR2 FQNNGV. Losses at the gene ends were 4 bases for V and 2 bases for J; bases not matched to a gene: 13. The CDR3 has 17 amino acids. CDR3 region: CASSWGGRTVLTYEQYF. In nucleotides, the CDR3 is TGTGCCAGCAGCTGGGGCGGGAGGACAGTCCTGACCTACGAGCAGTACTTC.

CDR3 region: CASSGRDTDTQYF. The CDR3, as DNA: TGTGCCAGCAGTGGGCGAGACACAGATACGCAGTATTTT. The chain carries TRBV11-2 and TRBJ2-3; D is unclear. This CDR3 is 13 amino acids long. With 6 bases removed from V and 2 bases from J, the gap between germline ends came to 9 bases. CDR1 and CDR2 (germline): SGHAT, FQNNGV.

The chain combines TRBV19 with TRBJ1-5; D is unclear. The CDR3 runs 14 residues. In germline, CDR1 is LNHDA, CDR2 SQIVND (reference sequence). Trimming pared 9 bases from V and 0 bases from J, leaving 12 bases between. This CDR3 reads CASGDGYSNQPQHF. In DNA, the CDR3 is TGTGCCAGCGGAGACGGGTATAGCAATCAGCCCCAGCATTTT.

This clone was seen just once. The CDR3 sequence is CASSYSSLAGETQYF. CDR3 sequence (DNA): TGTGCCAGCAGTTACTCTTCACTAGCCGGTGAGACCCAGTACTTC. This chain joins TRBV6-6 and TRBJ2-5; possible D gene TRBD2, 6 bases. Looked up from germline, CDR1 is MNHNY and CDR2 is SVGAGI (reference sequence). V dropped 0 bases and J dropped 5 bases, with 13 bases sitting between them. The CDR3 contains 15 residues.

The J gene is TRBJ2-7, the V gene TRBV28, with TRBD2 identical over 12 bases. The germline V gene has CDR1 MDHEN and CDR2 SYDVKM. Germline trimming cut 6 bases from V and 3 bases from J; bases unmatched to any gene: 6. The CDR3 extends over 15 amino acids. The DNA of the CDR3 is TGTGCCAGCAGCCGCGGACTAGCGGGATTCTACGAGCAGTACTTC. Protein sequence: CASSRGLAGFYEQYF.